This T cell receptor beta chain appears in the sequencing data of a study of shared clonotypes between healthy human individuals. Overall study results and limits: A generally larger estimated richness was seen in naive subsets than in memory subsets. Represented genetic and exposure-history diversity was restricted by having few donors. With a handful of donors compared, around 4.7% of naive CD4 clonotypes were shared.

Healthy and HIV-negative, the adult donors had no recent acute infections or vaccinations. The germline V and J ends were trimmed by 3 bases and 9 bases, with 13 bases remaining between them. Germline CDR1 and CDR2: SGDLS and YYNGEE. This CDR3 is 13 amino acids long. The method was immunoSEQ multiplex PCR; TCRdb's version includes in-frame clones alone and lacks a portion of them. The sample has 2 million to 3 million clones, 80% to 95% seen once. To note about this clone: What it recognizes is unknown.

The sequenced material came from naive CD4+ T cells from PBMCs. The subset was: CD45RA+ positively selected. This receptor was identified in a man younger than 30 in good health. Some clones in this sample may be carry-over from other donors' samples. V usage is TRBV9 and J usage is TRBJ2-1; D is perhaps TRBD1 or TRBD2 (5 bases each). CDR3 sequence reads: CASSEGPLLEQFF. CDR3 nucleotides: TGTGCCAGCAGCGAGGGACCCTTGCTTGAGCAGTTCTTC.